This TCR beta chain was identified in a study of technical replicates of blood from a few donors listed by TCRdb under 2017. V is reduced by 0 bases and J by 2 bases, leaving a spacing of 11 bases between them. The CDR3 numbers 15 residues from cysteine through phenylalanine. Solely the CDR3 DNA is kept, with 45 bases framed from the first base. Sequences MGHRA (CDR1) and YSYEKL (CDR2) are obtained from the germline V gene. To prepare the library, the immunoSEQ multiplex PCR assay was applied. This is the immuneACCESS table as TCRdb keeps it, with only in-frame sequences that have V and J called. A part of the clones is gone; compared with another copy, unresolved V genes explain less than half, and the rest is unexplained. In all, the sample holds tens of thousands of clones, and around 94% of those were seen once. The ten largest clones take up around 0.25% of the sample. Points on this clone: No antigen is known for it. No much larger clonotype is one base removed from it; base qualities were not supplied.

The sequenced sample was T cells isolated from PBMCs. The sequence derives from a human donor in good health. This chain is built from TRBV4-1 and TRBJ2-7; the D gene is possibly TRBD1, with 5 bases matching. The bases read TGCGCCAGCAGCCAAGATGGACAAGGAGCCTACGAGCAGTACTTC. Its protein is CASSQDGQGAYEQYF.